This is a list of T cell receptor beta chains from one sample in a study of Graves' ophthalmopathy and Graves' hyperthyroidism. TCRdb reanalysed the multiplex PCR reads using MiXCR and keeps one entry per CDR3 protein. Here the sample spans about 210,000 distinct CDR3 sequences, approximately 29% being singletons. Input material: peripheral blood. The receptors stem from a man aged 50-59 years with Graves' ophthalmopathy. Both conserved end residues are part of each CDR3. D genes are given only for firm matches. A row's size may be missing; if present it is once, few, many or a size class.

v_call: TRBV11-2; d_call: TRBD1; clone_size: many; j_call: TRBJ2-7; cdr3_aa: CASSLDSTGGYEQYF; cdr3_nt: TGTGCCAGCAGCTTAGATAGCACAGGGGGCTACGAGCAGTACTTC
v_call: TRBV28; d_call: -; clone_size: -; j_call: TRBJ1-2; cdr3_aa: CASSETVISNYGYTF; cdr3_nt: TGTGCCAGCAGTGAGACAGTTATTTCAAACTATGGCTACACCTTC
v_call: TRBV20-1; d_call: TRBD1; clone_size: many; j_call: TRBJ1-2; cdr3_aa: CSVDDRGQDYGYTF; cdr3_nt: TGCAGTGTCGATGACAGGGGGCAGGACTATGGCTACACCTTC
v_call: TRBV27; d_call: TRBD1; clone_size: -; j_call: TRBJ1-5; cdr3_aa: CASSFAGGPRGGAQHF; cdr3_nt: TGTGCCAGCAGTTTCGCAGGGGGCCCTCGTGGTGGGGCCCAGCATTTT
v_call: TRBV10-2; d_call: TRBD2; clone_size: many; j_call: TRBJ2-7; cdr3_aa: CASSDKASGLYEQYF; cdr3_nt: TGCGCCAGCAGTGACAAGGCTAGCGGGTTGTACGAGCAGTACTTC
v_call: TRBV27; d_call: -; clone_size: many; j_call: TRBJ2-7; cdr3_aa: CASSLHPGHPAYEQYF; cdr3_nt: TGTGCCAGCAGTCTGCATCCGGGACACCCTGCCTACGAGCAGTACTTC
v_call: TRBV28; d_call: TRBD1; clone_size: many; j_call: TRBJ1-5; cdr3_aa: CASTWRGQGFQPQHF; cdr3_nt: TGTGCCAGCACCTGGCGGGGACAGGGGTTTCAGCCCCAGCATTTT
v_call: TRBV7-9; d_call: -; clone_size: many; j_call: TRBJ2-7; cdr3_aa: CASSLPASEQYF; cdr3_nt: TGTGCCAGCAGTCTACCGGCCTCCGAGCAGTACTTC
v_call: TRBV18; d_call: -; clone_size: many; j_call: TRBJ2-7; cdr3_aa: CASSPQHSYEQYF; cdr3_nt: TGTGCCAGCTCACCACAACACTCCTACGAGCAGTACTTC
v_call: TRBV2; d_call: -; clone_size: many; j_call: TRBJ2-7; cdr3_aa: CASSGVQGGEQYF; cdr3_nt: TGTGCCAGCAGTGGAGTCCAGGGCGGCGAGCAGTACTTC
v_call: TRBV27; d_call: -; clone_size: many; j_call: TRBJ1-6; cdr3_aa: CASSFGALNSPLHF; cdr3_nt: TGTGCCAGCAGTTTCGGGGCATTGAATTCACCCCTCCACTTT
v_call: TRBV29-1; d_call: -; clone_size: many; j_call: TRBJ2-5; cdr3_aa: CSVSPPLGETQYF; cdr3_nt: TGCAGCGTTTCCCCCCCCCTGGGAGAGACCCAGTACTTC
v_call: TRBV12-5; d_call: -; clone_size: -; j_call: TRBJ1-5; cdr3_aa: CASGLVNGGPQHF; cdr3_nt: TGTGCTAGTGGTTTGGTAAACGGCGGGCCCCAGCATTTT
v_call: TRBV12-3/TRBV12-4; d_call: -; clone_size: few; j_call: TRBJ1-2; cdr3_aa: CASSLRRGVFGYTF; cdr3_nt: TGTGCCAGCAGTTTAAGGAGGGGAGTCTTCGGCTACACCTTC
v_call: TRBV5-1; d_call: TRBD2; clone_size: many; j_call: TRBJ2-5; cdr3_aa: CASSRRLAGGGETQYF; cdr3_nt: TGCGCCAGCAGCCGTCGACTAGCGGGAGGCGGCGAGACCCAGTACTTC
v_call: TRBV2; d_call: -; clone_size: many; j_call: TRBJ1-1; cdr3_aa: CASSEGGVNTEAFF; cdr3_nt: TGTGCCAGCAGTGAAGGCGGAGTGAACACTGAAGCTTTCTTT
v_call: TRBV7-2; d_call: TRBD1; clone_size: many; j_call: TRBJ2-5; cdr3_aa: CASSSGQGTGETQYF; cdr3_nt: TGTGCCAGCAGCTCGGGACAGGGAACGGGGGAGACCCAGTACTTC
v_call: TRBV6-2/TRBV6-3; d_call: -; clone_size: -; j_call: TRBJ1-3; cdr3_aa: CASSNLTDRRNTIYF; cdr3_nt: TGTGCCAGCAGTAACCTAACGGACAGAAGAAACACCATATATTTT
v_call: TRBV28; d_call: -; clone_size: -; j_call: TRBJ1-1; cdr3_aa: CATYLLGVREAFF; cdr3_nt: TGTGCCACCTACCTTTTGGGGGTCAGAGAGGCTTTCTTT
v_call: TRBV20-1; d_call: -; clone_size: -; j_call: TRBJ2-5; cdr3_aa: CSASRAGEETQYF; cdr3_nt: TGCAGTGCTTCCCGGGCAGGGGAAGAGACCCAGTACTTC
v_call: TRBV7-9; d_call: -; clone_size: many; j_call: TRBJ2-7; cdr3_aa: CASSFHFGEQYF; cdr3_nt: TGTGCCAGCAGCTTCCACTTCGGTGAGCAGTACTTC
v_call: TRBV28; d_call: TRBD1; clone_size: once; j_call: TRBJ1-6; cdr3_aa: CASGQGDSPLHF; cdr3_nt: TGTGCCAGCGGACAGGGTGATTCACCCCTCCACTTT
v_call: TRBV28; d_call: TRBD1; clone_size: many; j_call: TRBJ2-2; cdr3_aa: CASSHQTGKTANTGELFF; cdr3_nt: TGTGCCAGCAGTCACCAGACAGGGAAAACCGCGAACACCGGGGAGCTGTTTTTT
v_call: TRBV12-3/TRBV12-4; d_call: TRBD1; clone_size: few; j_call: TRBJ2-7; cdr3_aa: CASSSSTGGYEQYF; cdr3_nt: TGTGCCAGCAGTTCCTCGACAGGGGGCTACGAGCAGTACTTC
v_call: TRBV11-2; d_call: -; clone_size: many; j_call: TRBJ2-7; cdr3_aa: CASSLADGGYEQYF; cdr3_nt: TGTGCCAGCAGCTTAGCGGACGGGGGATACGAGCAGTACTTC
v_call: TRBV6-2/TRBV6-3; d_call: -; clone_size: few; j_call: TRBJ2-5; cdr3_aa: CASSYEDKRQETQYF; cdr3_nt: TGTGCCAGCAGTTACGAGGACAAGAGGCAAGAGACCCAGTACTTC
v_call: TRBV29-1; d_call: -; clone_size: many; j_call: TRBJ2-6; cdr3_aa: CSVEQGSGANVLTF; cdr3_nt: TGCAGCGTTGAACAGGGCTCTGGGGCCAACGTCCTGACTTTC
v_call: TRBV20-1; d_call: TRBD2; clone_size: many; j_call: TRBJ2-7; cdr3_aa: CSASPGTSGYEQYF; cdr3_nt: TGCAGTGCTAGCCCCGGGACTAGCGGTTACGAGCAGTACTTC
v_call: TRBV5-1; d_call: TRBD2; clone_size: many; j_call: TRBJ2-7; cdr3_aa: CASKPSGRYEQYF; cdr3_nt: TGCGCCAGCAAACCTAGCGGGAGATACGAGCAGTACTTC
v_call: TRBV28; d_call: -; clone_size: many; j_call: TRBJ2-7; cdr3_aa: CASSTPQMRDYEQYF; cdr3_nt: TGTGCCAGCAGTACCCCACAGATGCGAGACTACGAGCAGTACTTC
v_call: TRBV30; d_call: TRBD1; clone_size: many; j_call: TRBJ1-1; cdr3_aa: CAWSPDRQGSKAFF; cdr3_nt: TGTGCCTGGAGCCCGGACAGGCAAGGGAGCAAAGCTTTCTTT
v_call: TRBV12-3/TRBV12-4; d_call: -; clone_size: -; j_call: TRBJ1-1; cdr3_aa: CASTIRGDTEAFF; cdr3_nt: TGTGCCAGCACCATAAGGGGAGACACTGAAGCTTTCTTT
v_call: TRBV10-3; d_call: -; clone_size: many; j_call: TRBJ1-6; cdr3_aa: CASRRGTPSPLHF; cdr3_nt: TGTGCCTCCAGGCGGGGGACTCCTTCACCCCTCCACTTT
v_call: TRBV5-1; d_call: TRBD2; clone_size: many; j_call: TRBJ2-3; cdr3_aa: CASSPKTSARTDTQYF; cdr3_nt: TGCGCCAGCAGCCCCAAGACTAGCGCCCGCACAGATACGCAGTATTTT